Below, one T cell receptor beta chain is given with its context. Its antigen is not identified. The data are from a study of blood T cells in healthy people across ages. General study findings and limits: Diversity estimates from one million T cells were considered underestimates.

This CDR3 spans 13 amino acids. Per germline, CDR1 KGHDR and CDR2 SFDVKD. Trimming took off 6 bases at V and 0 bases at J, with 7 bases between the two ends. The use of a sample-barcoded 5' primer and a J-beta primer mix characterized a second PCR of about 7 to 12 cycles. MiXCR was run by TCRdb on the 5' RACE reads, yielding one entry per CDR3 protein. The table records about 1.5 million distinct CDR3 sequences, 40% to 50% of them present only once. Sequencing used blood. The sequence was obtained from a woman aged 18-35 years in good health. V gene TRBV24-1 combines with J gene TRBJ1-1; D remains ambiguous. CDR3 amino acids: CATSPGLNTEAFF. CDR3 DNA sequence: TGTGCCACCAGTCCAGGTTTGAACACTGAAGCTTTCTTT.